This T cell receptor (beta chain) was found in a study of graft-versus-host responses after intestinal transplantation. Study context: Every one of the recipients received anti-thymocyte globulin induction and afterwards took tacrolimus and steroids for 3 to 4 years.

The CDR3 contains 13 residues. From germline, CDR1 is MGHRA and CDR2 YSYEKL. Concerning this clone itself: The antigen remains undetermined.

The table came from immunoSEQ multiplex PCR; TCRdb's copy has only in-frame clones and leaves some out. The sample has 85,000 to 100,000 clones, approximately 85% seen once. Study-wide findings and caveats: GvH clones appeared in recipient marrow, some first in ileum or blood. Individuals carrying graft-donor T cell macrochimerism showed high graft-versus-host to host-versus-graft clonal ratios in allografts. Peak levels of circulating GvH clones tracked with early post-transplant HvG declines.

J is TRBJ1-5 and V is TRBV4-1, with D perhaps matching TRBD1 (6 bases). The sequencing used PBMCs, collected 255 days after intestinal transplant. The TCR comes from a human patient who received an intestinal transplant, so some T cells may come from the graft donor. The DNA for the CDR3 is TGCGTCTCAGGGGAGCTTCACAATCAGCCCCAGCATTTT. As protein: CVSGELHNQPQHF.